What follows is one T cell receptor (beta chain) and its context. Antigen unknown. The source of the sample is a study of radiotherapy plus CTLA-4 blockade in lung cancer. Study results and caveats: In blood, tumor-derived TCR clones expanded after radiotherapy plus ipilimumab. It was early blood T cell clone dynamics, with interferon-beta, that reportedly best predicted response.

This CDR3 is built from 14 residues. Per the germline V gene, CDR1 is KGHSH and CDR2 is LQKENI. Deletions cut 3 bases from V and 4 bases from J, with 12 bases between. Method: immunoSEQ multiplex PCR; TCRdb's copy keeps in-frame clones and lacks some. This sample has 55,000 to 85,000 clones; roughly four fifths occur once, and the top ten carry about 17%. The study treated chemo-refractory metastatic non-small-cell lung cancer patients with focal radiation plus ipilimumab CTLA-4 blockade. The sequencing used peripheral blood, collected from a patient treated with radiotherapy plus ipilimumab. The chain is built from TRBV18 and TRBJ1-1; weak D call: TRBD1 (6 bases). This clonotype was obtained from a human donor with non-small cell lung cancer whose response to radiotherapy plus ipilimumab could not be evaluated. Some clones in this sample may be carry-over from other donors' samples. Here the CDR3 reads CASSPARGGTEAFF. CDR3 sequence (DNA): TGTGCCAGCTCACCCGCGAGGGGGGGCACTGAAGCTTTCTTT.